Listed here are 16 T cell receptor beta chains from one sample, sequenced in a study of T cells in Graves' hyperthyroidism and ophthalmopathy. Amplification of TCR beta CDR3 regions was performed using RNA transcripts as template. The TCR CDR3 first-round RT-PCR relied on the HTBI primer set. MiXCR, applied by TCRdb to the multiplex PCR reads, yields one record per CDR3 protein. The table lists under 450,000 distinct CDR3 sequences, roughly 13% of them singletons. Sequencing was done on a sample of blood. The receptors were gathered from a man aged 30 to 45 with Graves' hyperthyroidism that later progressed to Graves' ophthalmopathy.

The chain has TRBV7-6 and TRBJ2-7, with D possibly matching TRBD2 (6 bases). In germline, CDR1 is SGHVS, CDR2 FNYEAQ. The CDR3 length is 16 residues. The germline V and J ends were trimmed by 5 bases and 0 bases, with 17 bases remaining between them. The CDR3 nucleotides read TGTGCCAGCAGCCCACCCCTGGGACTGAGCTCCTACGAGCAGTACTTC. It translates to CASSPPLGLSSYEQYF.

This clonotype came up many times. The chain joins TRBV7-9 to TRBJ1-1; D is possibly TRBD1 (5 bases). The CDR3 has 16 residues. With 0 bases removed from V and 6 bases from J, the gap between germline ends came to 17 bases. The germline V gene has CDR1 SEHNR and CDR2 FQNEAQ (reference sequence). The CDR3 loop reads CASSLASSTVCAEAFF. The CDR3 bases are TGTGCCAGCAGCTTAGCGTCTTCGACAGTGTGCGCTGAAGCTTTCTTT. Combining the CDR3 with reference TRBV7-9 and TRBJ1-1 gives the whole variable domain DTGVSQNPRHKITKRGQNVTFRCDPISEHNRLYWYRQTLGQGPEFLTYFQNEAQLEKSRLLSDRFSAERPKGSFSTLEIQRTEQGDSAMYLCASSLASSTVCAEAFFGQGTRLTVV.

The CDR3, as DNA: TGTGCCAGCAGTTCCTCTCCGGGACAGAGGCCCCAAGAGACCCAGTACTTC. Amino acids: CASSSSPGQRPQETQYF. The chain links TRBV7-9 to TRBJ2-5, with TRBD1 matching over 7 bases. Germline-derived CDR1 and CDR2 are SEHNR and FQNEAQ (reference sequence). V lost 6 bases and J lost 1; bases outside the gene matches: 14. This CDR3 is 17 amino acids long.

This clonotype was detected only a few times. This rearrangement joins TRBV7-6 to TRBJ1-3, with a tentative D call TRBD1 (5 bases). Trimming shortened V by 6 bases and J by 3 bases, and 15 bases separated the two germline ends. CDR1 and CDR2 from the germline V gene are SGHVS and FNYEAQ. CDR3 length: 15 residues. CDR3 sequence (DNA): TGTGCCAGCAGTCGCACCGGGACGCGTGGAAACACCATATATTTT. Protein product: CASSRTGTRGNTIYF.

On this clonotype itself: The germline gene is not matched at one end of the junction; a read error may be the cause. The CDR3 DNA reads TGTGCCGGCAGCTTAAACGGCAGGGGGCGAGGTGGCTACACCTTC. It translates to CAGSLNGRGRGGYTF. The rearrangement joins TRBV7-3 to TRBJ1-2; 8 bases fit TRBD1. The CDR3 length is 15 residues. The germline CDR1 and CDR2 sequences are SGHTA and FQGTGA.

This clonotype was detected only a few times. The rearrangement uses TRBV20-1 and TRBJ1-4; D not certain. The germline V gene has CDR1 DFQATT and CDR2 SNEGSKA (reference sequence). V was cut by 5 bases and J by 0 bases, with 10 bases left in between. The CDR3 has 14 residues. The CDR3 here is CSAERTSTNEKLFF. In DNA form, the CDR3 reads TGCAGTGCTGAACGGACTTCAACTAATGAAAAACTGTTTTTT.

CDR3 sequence: CASSPPEEYGYTF. The CDR3 nucleotides are TGTGCCAGCAGCCCCCCAGAAGAGTATGGCTACACCTTC. The V call is TRBV7-6, the J call TRBJ1-2; no firm D call. Germline CDR1 and CDR2: SGHVS and FNYEAQ. The V end lost 5 bases, the J end lost 5 bases, and 12 bases lay between the germline ends. The CDR3 totals 13 residues.

This clonotype has a count of ten or more. The genes are TRBV2 and TRBJ1-1; D not resolved. CDR3 length: 15 residues. Trimming took off 7 bases at V and 0 bases at J, with 15 bases between the two ends. Per germline, CDR1 SNHLY and CDR2 FYNNEI. The CDR3 spells CASNSRRLLNTEAFF. For the CDR3, the DNA is TGTGCCAGCAATTCTCGTCGGCTCCTGAACACTGAAGCTTTCTTT.

This clonotype was observed a few times. V is TRBV30 and J is TRBJ2-7; TRBD1 aligns across 8 bases. V trimming: 1 base; J trimming: 4 bases; junction bases outside the gene matches: 6. This CDR3 spans 14 amino acids. From germline, CDR1 is GTSNPN and CDR2 SVGIG (reference sequence). DNA of the CDR3: TGTGCCTGGAGTGGACAGGGGAAACTATACGAGCAGTACTTC. Encoded protein: CAWSGQGKLYEQYF.

This clonotype was observed many times. This rearrangement joins TRBV15 to TRBJ2-7; 11 bases agree with TRBD2. Germline V gene sequence: CDR1 LNHNV, CDR2 YYDKDF (reference sequence). The CDR3 totals 16 residues. V shed 0 bases and J 5 bases; nucleotides not matched to a gene: 6. CDR3 nucleotide sequence: TGTGCCACCAGCAGAGATCGGCTAGCGGGGGGTGACGAGCAGTACTTC. It specifies CATSRDRLAGGDEQYF.

This clonotype has only a few counts. V and J are TRBV7-3 and TRBJ2-5; 10 bases map to TRBD1. Germline V gene data show CDR1 as SGHTA and CDR2 as FQGTGA. This CDR3 is built from 15 residues. Trimming cost V 2 bases and J 1 base; bases outside gene matches: 1. CDR3: CASSLDRGPQETQYF. CDR3 DNA: TGTGCCAGCAGCTTAGACAGGGGGCCCCAAGAGACCCAGTACTTC.

The gene calls are TRBV20-1 and TRBJ2-7, with a tentative D call TRBD1 (7 bases). The CDR3 length is 16 residues. CDR1 DFQATT and CDR2 SNEGSKA come from the germline V gene (reference sequence). Trimming pared 0 bases from V and 3 bases from J, leaving 18 bases between. In nucleotides, the CDR3 is TGCAGTGCTAGAGATCGGGACAGCGGGTACAACTACGAGCAGTACTTC. It encodes CSARDRDSGYNYEQYF.

In its sample, this clonotype was seen many times. The rearrangement uses TRBV12-3 or TRBV12-4 and TRBJ1-6; D gene ambiguous. The V end was cut by 10 bases, the J end by 13 bases, with 17 bases between. This CDR3 comprises 12 residues. This CDR3 is CATRTGIGPLHF. CDR3 sequence (DNA): TGTGCCACCAGGACGGGGATAGGGCCCCTCCACTTT.

Worth noting for this clonotype: Possible read error: a much larger clone is one base away. This chain links TRBV11-3 with TRBJ2-2, with D possibly TRBD1 on 6 matching bases. Germline V gives CDR1 SGHNT, CDR2 YENEEA. The CDR3 runs to 16 residues. V lost 7 bases and J 10 bases, leaving 25 bases between the germline ends. For the CDR3, the DNA is TGTGCCAGCAACTCCCGGCGGGTAGGACAGTGGCAGGAGCTGTTTTTT. It is translated as CASNSRRVGQWQELFF. The full variable domain, with the rest looked up from reference TRBV11-3 and TRBJ2-2, is EAGVVQSPRYKIIEKKQPVAFWCNPISGHNTLYWYLQNLGQGPELLIRYENEEAVDDSQLPKDRFSAERLKGVDSTLKIQPAELGDSAVYLCASNSRRVGQWQELFFGEGSRLTVL.

This clonotype appeared a few times. The chain combines TRBV10-3 with TRBJ1-5; D remains ambiguous. The CDR3 runs 13 residues. Germline V CDR1 and CDR2: ENHRY, SYGVKD. Trimming removed 3 bases from V and 0 bases from J, with 3 bases in between. The CDR3 region has the DNA TGTGCCATCAGTGAAACTAGCAATCAGCCCCAGCATTTT. As protein: CAISETSNQPQHF.

The sample holds many counts of this clonotype. The chain's CDR3 is CASSNSGVNEQFF. DNA for the CDR3: TGTGCCAGCAGCAATAGCGGGGTTAATGAGCAGTTCTTC. The J gene is TRBJ2-1, the V gene TRBV28, with TRBD2 matching 8 bases. CDR1 is MDHEN, CDR2 SYDVKM, per germline. CDR3 length equals 13 residues. V lost 6 bases to trimming and J lost 7 bases; unmatched junction nucleotides: 5.